The 5 T cell receptor beta chains listed next were all sequenced from one sample in a study of blood T cell repertoires in COVID-19 (dated by TCRdb to 2018 to 2020). The library was built by means of the immunoSEQ multiplex PCR assay. As stored in TCRdb, this immuneACCESS dataset retains in-frame rearrangements with V and J assigned. A fraction of the clones does not appear; measured against another copy, unresolved V genes explain less than half of the discrepancy, and the remainder lacks a known reason. This sample comprises roughly 220,000 clones, around 87% of them detected only once. Approximately 3% of the sample is taken by the ten largest. Material: peripheral blood. All receptors derive from a man in his sixties with acute or convalescent COVID-19.

V usage is TRBV2 and J usage is TRBJ2-2, with 7 positions matching TRBD1. Unmatched junction bases numbered 10, after V lost 10 bases and J lost 2 bases. This CDR3 is built from 15 residues. Germline CDR1 reads SNHLY; CDR2 reads FYNNEI. The CDR3 is CATPKGTVNTGELFF. CDR3 nucleotides: TGTGCCACCCCTAAAGGGACAGTTAACACCGGGGAGCTGTTTTTT.

The gene calls are TRBV11-3 and TRBJ2-2; D is perhaps TRBD2 (5 bases). Germline V lookup: CDR1 SGHNT, CDR2 YENEEA. There are 13 residues in the CDR3. V gave up 1 base and J gave up 5 bases, with 5 bases separating them. The CDR3 nucleotides are TGTGCCAGCAGCTTAGGGGAGACCGGGGAGCTGTTTTTT. Its translation: CASSLGETGELFF. Together with reference TRBV11-3 and TRBJ2-2, the CDR3 gives the full variable domain: EAGVVQSPRYKIIEKKQPVAFWCNPISGHNTLYWYLQNLGQGPELLIRYENEEAVDDSQLPKDRFSAERLKGVDSTLKIQPAELGDSAVYLCASSLGETGELFFGEGSRLTVL.

The V and J genes are TRBV21-1 and TRBJ2-5; the table gives TRBD1 as D, unverified against the DNA. TRBV21-1 is annotated as a pseudogene. CDR3 size: 16 residues. CDR3 sequence reads: CASSSRPAQGWETQYF. Written as DNA, the CDR3 is TGTGCCAGCAGCAGCAGACCGGCACAGGGGTGGGAGACCCAGTACTTC.

With respect to this clone: One end of the junction fails to match germline, which may point to a read error. V gene TRBV7-2 combines with J gene TRBJ2-3; 11 bases are a match to TRBD2. Germline V gene lookup returns CDR1 SGHTA and CDR2 FQGNSA. The CDR3 has 16 amino acids. The CDR3 bases are TGTGCCACCAGCCCTAGCGGGGGGCTCCTCACAGATACGCAGTATTTT. Its translation is CATSPSGGLLTDTQYF.

This clone was observed a single time. The chain has TRBV12-3 or TRBV12-4 and TRBJ1-1; 8 bases match TRBD1. CDR3 length: 13 residues. Trimming removed 8 bases from V and 4 bases from J; junction bases left unmatched: 6. Here the CDR3 reads CASQDRGFTEAFF. In DNA form, the CDR3 reads TGTGCCAGCCAAGACAGGGGTTTCACTGAAGCTTTCTTT.